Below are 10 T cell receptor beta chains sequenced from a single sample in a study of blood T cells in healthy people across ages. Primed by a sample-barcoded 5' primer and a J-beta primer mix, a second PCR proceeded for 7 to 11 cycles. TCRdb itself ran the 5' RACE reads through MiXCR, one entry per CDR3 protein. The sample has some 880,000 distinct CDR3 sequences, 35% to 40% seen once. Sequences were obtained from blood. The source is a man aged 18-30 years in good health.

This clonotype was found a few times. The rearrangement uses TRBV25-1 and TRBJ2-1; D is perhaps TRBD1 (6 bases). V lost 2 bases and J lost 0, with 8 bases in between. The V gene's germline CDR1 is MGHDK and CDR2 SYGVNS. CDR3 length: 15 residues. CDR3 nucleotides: TGTGCCAGCAGTGAACCGGACAGCTCCTACAATGAGCAGTTCTTC. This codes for CASSEPDSSYNEQFF. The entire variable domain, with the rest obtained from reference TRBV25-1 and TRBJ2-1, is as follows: EADIYQTPRYLVIGTGKKITLECSQTMGHDKMYWYQQDPGMELHLIHYSYGVNSTEKGDLSSESTVSRIRTEHFPLTLESARPSHTSQYLCASSEPDSSYNEQFFGPGTRLTVL.

CDR3 in amino acids: CASSQDLLQGNEQFF. CDR3 nucleotides: TGCGCCAGCAGCCAAGATCTATTACAGGGGAACGAGCAGTTCTTC. The rearrangement links TRBV4-3 to TRBJ2-1, with TRBD1 identical over 7 bases. Trimming cost V 0 bases and J 10 bases; bases outside gene matches: 9. CDR1 is LGHNA and CDR2 is YSLEER in the germline V gene. The CDR3 length is 15 residues.

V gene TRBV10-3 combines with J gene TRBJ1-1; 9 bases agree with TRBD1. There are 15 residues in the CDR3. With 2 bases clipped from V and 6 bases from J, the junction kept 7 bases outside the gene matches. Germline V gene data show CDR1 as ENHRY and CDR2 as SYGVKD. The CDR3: CAISERGQGKSEAFF. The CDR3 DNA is TGTGCCATCAGTGAGAGGGGACAGGGTAAATCTGAAGCTTTCTTT.

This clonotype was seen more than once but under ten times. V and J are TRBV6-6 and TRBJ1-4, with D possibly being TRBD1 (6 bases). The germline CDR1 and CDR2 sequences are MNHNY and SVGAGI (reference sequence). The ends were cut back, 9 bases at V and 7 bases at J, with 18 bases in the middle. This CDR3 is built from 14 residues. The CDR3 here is CASVLTGSGEKLFF. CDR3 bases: TGTGCCAGTGTGCTTACAGGGTCGGGTGAAAAACTGTTTTTT.

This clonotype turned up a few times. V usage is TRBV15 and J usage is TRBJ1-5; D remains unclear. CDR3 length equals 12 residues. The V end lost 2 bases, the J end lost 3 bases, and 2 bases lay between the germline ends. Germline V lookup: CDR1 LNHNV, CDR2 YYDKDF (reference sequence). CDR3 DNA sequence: TGTGCCACCAGCAGACCCAATCAGCCCCAGCATTTT. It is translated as CATSRPNQPQHF. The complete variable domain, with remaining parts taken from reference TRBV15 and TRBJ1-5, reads DAMVIQNPRYQVTQFGKPVTLSCSQTLNHNVMYWYQQKSSQAPKLLFHYYDKDFNNEADTPDNFQSRRPNTSFCFLDIRSPGLGDTAMYLCATSRPNQPQHFGDGTRLSIL.

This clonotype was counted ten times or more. In DNA form, the CDR3 reads TGTGCCAGCAGCACCAGGGGTTGGGATGAGCAGTTCTTC. It encodes CASSTRGWDEQFF. This chain connects TRBV9 to TRBJ2-1; possibly TRBD1 for D (6 bases). V was pared by 4 bases and J by 8 bases, with 13 bases between. This CDR3 is 13 amino acids long. Germline lookup yields CDR1 SGDLS and CDR2 YYNGEE.

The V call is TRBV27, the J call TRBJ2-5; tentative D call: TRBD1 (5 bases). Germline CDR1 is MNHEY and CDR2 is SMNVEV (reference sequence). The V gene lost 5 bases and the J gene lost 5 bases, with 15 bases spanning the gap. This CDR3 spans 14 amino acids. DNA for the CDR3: TGTGCCAGCAGTCGACCGGACATCTCGGAGACCCAGTACTTC. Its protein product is CASSRPDISETQYF.

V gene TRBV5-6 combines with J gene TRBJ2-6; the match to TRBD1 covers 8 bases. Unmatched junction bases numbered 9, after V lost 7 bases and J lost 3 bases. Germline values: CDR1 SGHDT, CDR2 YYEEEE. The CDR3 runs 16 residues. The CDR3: CASRIQGGLGANVLTF. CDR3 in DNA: TGTGCCAGCCGGATACAGGGGGGACTTGGGGCCAACGTCCTGACTTTC.

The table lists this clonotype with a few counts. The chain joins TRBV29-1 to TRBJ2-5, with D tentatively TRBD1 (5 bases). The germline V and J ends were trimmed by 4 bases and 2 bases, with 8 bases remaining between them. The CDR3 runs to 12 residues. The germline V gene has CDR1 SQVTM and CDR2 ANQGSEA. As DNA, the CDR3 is TGCAGCGTTGGCAGGGAACAAGAGACCCAGTACTTC. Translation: CSVGREQETQYF.

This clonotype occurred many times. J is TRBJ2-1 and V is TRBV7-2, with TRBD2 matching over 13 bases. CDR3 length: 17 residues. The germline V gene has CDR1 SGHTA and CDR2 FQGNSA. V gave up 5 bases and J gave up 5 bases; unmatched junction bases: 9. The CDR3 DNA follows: TGTGCCAGCAGCCTACGGACTAGCGGGGGCTATAACAATGAGCAGTTCTTC. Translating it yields CASSLRTSGGYNNEQFF.